This T cell receptor beta chain originates from a study of CD4 T cells in relation to SARS-CoV-2 and coronaviruses. Naive and memory CD4+ T cell DNA was deep-sequenced without culture. Sequencing used immunoSEQ multiplex PCR; TCRdb keeps in-frame clones, though not all of them. The repertoire includes 35,000 to 40,000 clones, roughly 90% of them detected once, and approximately 8.8% sits in the top ten. Trimming shortened V by 0 bases and J by 6 bases, and 14 bases separated the two germline ends. This CDR3 comprises 15 residues. Per germline, CDR1 SGHRS and CDR2 YFSETQ. The sequencing sample was made of memory CD4+ T cells from PBMCs. The clonotype was recovered from an adult with COVID-19. The V gene is TRBV5-1, the J gene TRBJ2-3, with no clear D. CDR3 amino acids: CASSLVARVSDTQYF. The CDR3 coding sequence is TGCGCCAGCAGCTTGGTGGCCCGGGTTTCCGATACGCAGTATTTT.